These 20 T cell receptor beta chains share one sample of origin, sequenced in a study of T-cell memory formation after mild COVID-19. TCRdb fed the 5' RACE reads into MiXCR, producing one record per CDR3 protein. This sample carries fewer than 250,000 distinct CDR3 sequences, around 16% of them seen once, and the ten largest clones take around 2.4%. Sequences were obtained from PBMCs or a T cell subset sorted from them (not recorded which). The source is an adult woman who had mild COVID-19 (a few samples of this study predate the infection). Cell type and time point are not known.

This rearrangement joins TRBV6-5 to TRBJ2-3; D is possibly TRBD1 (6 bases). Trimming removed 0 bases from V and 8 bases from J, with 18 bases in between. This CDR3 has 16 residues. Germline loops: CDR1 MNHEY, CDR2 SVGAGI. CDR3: CASSYSSVRGVGTQYF. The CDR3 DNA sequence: TGTGCCAGCAGTTACTCGAGTGTCAGGGGAGTGGGTACGCAGTATTTT.

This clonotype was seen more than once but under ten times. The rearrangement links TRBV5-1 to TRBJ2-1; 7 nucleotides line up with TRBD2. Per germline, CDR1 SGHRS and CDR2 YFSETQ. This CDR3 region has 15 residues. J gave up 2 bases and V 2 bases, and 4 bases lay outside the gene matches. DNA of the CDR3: TGCGCCAGCAGCTTATCCAGCGGGGCCTACAATGAGCAGTTCTTC. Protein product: CASSLSSGAYNEQFF.

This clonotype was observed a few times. The CDR3 spells CSALATGAYNSPLHF. DNA for the CDR3: TGCAGTGCTCTTGCGACAGGGGCGTATAATTCACCCCTCCACTTT. This chain uses TRBV20-1 with TRBJ1-6; 8 bases are a match to TRBD1. This CDR3 is built from 15 residues. Germline trimming cut 5 bases from V and 4 bases from J; bases unmatched to any gene: 7. CDR1 and CDR2 (germline): DFQATT, SNEGSKA (reference sequence).

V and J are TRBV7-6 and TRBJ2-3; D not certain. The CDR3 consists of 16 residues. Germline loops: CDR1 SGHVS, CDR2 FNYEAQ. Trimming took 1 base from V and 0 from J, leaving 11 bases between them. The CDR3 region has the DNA TGTGCCAGCAGCTTAGGGGTTGGAAGGAGCACAGATACGCAGTATTTT. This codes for CASSLGVGRSTDTQYF.

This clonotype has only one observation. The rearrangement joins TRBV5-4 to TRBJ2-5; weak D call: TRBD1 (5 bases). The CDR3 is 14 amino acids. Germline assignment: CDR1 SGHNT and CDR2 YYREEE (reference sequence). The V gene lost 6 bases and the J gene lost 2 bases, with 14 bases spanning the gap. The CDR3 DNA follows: TGTGCCAGCACCACCTGGGCAGGGCAAGAGACCCAGTACTTC. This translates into CASTTWAGQETQYF.

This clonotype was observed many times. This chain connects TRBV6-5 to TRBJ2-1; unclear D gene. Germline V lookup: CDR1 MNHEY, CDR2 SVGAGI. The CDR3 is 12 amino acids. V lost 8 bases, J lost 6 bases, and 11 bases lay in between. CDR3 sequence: CASLGLRNEQFF. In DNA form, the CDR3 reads TGTGCCAGCCTAGGTCTTCGCAATGAGCAGTTCTTC.

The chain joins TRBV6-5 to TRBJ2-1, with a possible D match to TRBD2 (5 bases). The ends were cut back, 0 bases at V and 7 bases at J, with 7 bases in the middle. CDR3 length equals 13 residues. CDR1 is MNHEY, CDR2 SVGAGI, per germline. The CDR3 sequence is CASSYSRGNEQFF. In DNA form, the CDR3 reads TGTGCCAGCAGTTACTCGAGAGGGAATGAGCAGTTCTTC.

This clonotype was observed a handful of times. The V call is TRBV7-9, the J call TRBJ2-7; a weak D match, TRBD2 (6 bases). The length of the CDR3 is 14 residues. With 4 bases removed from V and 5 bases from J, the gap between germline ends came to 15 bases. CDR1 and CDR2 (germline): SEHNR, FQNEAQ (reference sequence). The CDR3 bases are TGTGCCAGCAGCTGGGGACTCACCCAGGACGAGCAGTACTTC. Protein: CASSWGLTQDEQYF.

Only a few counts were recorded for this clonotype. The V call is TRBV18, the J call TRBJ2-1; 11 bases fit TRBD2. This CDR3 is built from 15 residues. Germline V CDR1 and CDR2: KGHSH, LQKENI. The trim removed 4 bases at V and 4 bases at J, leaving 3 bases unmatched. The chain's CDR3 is CASSLGTSGYNEQFF. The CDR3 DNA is TGTGCCAGCTCACTCGGGACTAGCGGTTACAATGAGCAGTTCTTC.

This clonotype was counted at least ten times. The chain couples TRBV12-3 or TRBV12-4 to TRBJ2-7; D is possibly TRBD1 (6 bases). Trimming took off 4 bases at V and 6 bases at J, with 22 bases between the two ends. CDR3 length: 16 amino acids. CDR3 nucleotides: TGTGCCAGCAGTTCAGCATGGGAATTACAGGGTGGCGAGCAGTACTTC. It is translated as CASSSAWELQGGEQYF.

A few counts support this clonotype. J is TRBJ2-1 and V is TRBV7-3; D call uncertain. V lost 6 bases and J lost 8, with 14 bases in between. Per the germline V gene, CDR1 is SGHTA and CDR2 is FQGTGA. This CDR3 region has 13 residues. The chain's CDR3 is CASRQTRPHEQFF. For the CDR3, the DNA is TGTGCCAGCAGGCAAACACGGCCCCATGAGCAGTTCTTC.

CDR3 sequence reads: CSARAGAPYNEQFF. CDR3 DNA: TGCAGTGCTAGAGCTGGGGCCCCCTACAATGAGCAGTTCTTC. The V and J genes are TRBV20-1 and TRBJ2-1; possible D gene TRBD1, 5 bases. In germline, CDR1 is DFQATT, CDR2 SNEGSKA (reference sequence). This CDR3 is built from 14 residues. Trimming cost V 1 base and J 2 bases, with 9 bases left between them.

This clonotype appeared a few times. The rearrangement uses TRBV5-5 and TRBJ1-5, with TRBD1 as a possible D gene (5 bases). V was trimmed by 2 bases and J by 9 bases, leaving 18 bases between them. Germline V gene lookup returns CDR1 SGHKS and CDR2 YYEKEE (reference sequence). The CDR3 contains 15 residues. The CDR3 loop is CASSLYRDSPRPQHF. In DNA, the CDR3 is TGTGCCAGCAGCTTATACCGGGACTCCCCCAGGCCCCAGCATTTT.

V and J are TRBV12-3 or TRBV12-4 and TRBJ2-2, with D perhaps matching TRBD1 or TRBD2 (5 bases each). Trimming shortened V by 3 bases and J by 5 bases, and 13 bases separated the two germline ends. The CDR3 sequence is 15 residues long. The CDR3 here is CASSFRVRVTGELFF. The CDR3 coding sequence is TGTGCCAGCAGTTTCAGGGTGCGGGTAACCGGGGAGCTGTTTTTT.

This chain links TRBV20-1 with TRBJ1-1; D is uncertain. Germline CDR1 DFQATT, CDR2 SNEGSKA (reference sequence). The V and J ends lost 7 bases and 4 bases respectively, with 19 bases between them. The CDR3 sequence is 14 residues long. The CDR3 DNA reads TGCAGTGTCGACCGTGAATTGGGAACCACTGAAGCTTTCTTT. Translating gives CSVDRELGTTEAFF.

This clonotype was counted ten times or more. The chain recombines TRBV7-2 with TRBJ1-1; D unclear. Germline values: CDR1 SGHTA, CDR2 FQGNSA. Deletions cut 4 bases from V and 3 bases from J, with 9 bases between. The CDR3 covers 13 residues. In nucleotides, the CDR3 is TGTGCCAGCAGCTCCAATGCTTACACTGAAGCTTTCTTT. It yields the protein CASSSNAYTEAFF.

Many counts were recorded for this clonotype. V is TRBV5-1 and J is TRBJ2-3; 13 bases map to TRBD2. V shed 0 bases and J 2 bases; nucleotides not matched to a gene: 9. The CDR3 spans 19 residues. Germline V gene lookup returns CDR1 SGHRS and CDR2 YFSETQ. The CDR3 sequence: CASSLVQRGLAGDTDTQYF. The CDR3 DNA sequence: TGCGCCAGCAGCTTGGTTCAACGCGGACTAGCGGGGGACACAGATACGCAGTATTTT.

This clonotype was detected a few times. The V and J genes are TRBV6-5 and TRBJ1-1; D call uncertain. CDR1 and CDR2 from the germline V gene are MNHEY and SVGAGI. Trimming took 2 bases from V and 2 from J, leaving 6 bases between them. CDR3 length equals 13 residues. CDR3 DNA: TGTGCCAGCAGTTACAGCCGAAACACTGAAGCTTTCTTT. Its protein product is CASSYSRNTEAFF.

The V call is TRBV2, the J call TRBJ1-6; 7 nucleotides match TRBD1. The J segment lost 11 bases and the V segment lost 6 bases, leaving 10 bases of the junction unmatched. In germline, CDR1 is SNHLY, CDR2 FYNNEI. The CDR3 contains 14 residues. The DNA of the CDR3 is TGTGCCAGCAGCTTAGACAGGGCAGGGCCACCCCTCCACTTT. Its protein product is CASSLDRAGPPLHF. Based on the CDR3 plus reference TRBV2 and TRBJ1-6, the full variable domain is EPEVTQTPSHQVTQMGQEVILRCVPISNHLYFYWYRQILGQKVEFLVSFYNNEISEKSEIFDDQFSVERPDGSNFTLKIRSTKLEDSAMYFCASSLDRAGPPLHFGNGTRLTVT.

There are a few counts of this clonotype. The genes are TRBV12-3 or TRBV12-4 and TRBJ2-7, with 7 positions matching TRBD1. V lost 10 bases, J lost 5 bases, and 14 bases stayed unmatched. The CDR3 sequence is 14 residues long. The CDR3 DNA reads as TGTGCCACTAAAGCGAGACAGGGCCCCAACGAGCAGTACTTC. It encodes CATKARQGPNEQYF.